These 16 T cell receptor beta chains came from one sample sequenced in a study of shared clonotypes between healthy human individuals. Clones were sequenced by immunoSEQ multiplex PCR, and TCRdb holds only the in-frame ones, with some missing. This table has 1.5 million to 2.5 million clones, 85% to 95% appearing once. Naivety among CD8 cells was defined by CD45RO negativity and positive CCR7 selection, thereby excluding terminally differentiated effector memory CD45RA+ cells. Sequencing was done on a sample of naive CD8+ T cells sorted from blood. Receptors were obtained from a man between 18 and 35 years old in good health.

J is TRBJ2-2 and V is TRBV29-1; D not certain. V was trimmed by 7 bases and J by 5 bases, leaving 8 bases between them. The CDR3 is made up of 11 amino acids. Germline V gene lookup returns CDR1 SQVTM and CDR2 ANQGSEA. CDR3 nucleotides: TGCAGCGCAGGTGCAACCGGGGAGCTGTTTTTT. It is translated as CSAGATGELFF.

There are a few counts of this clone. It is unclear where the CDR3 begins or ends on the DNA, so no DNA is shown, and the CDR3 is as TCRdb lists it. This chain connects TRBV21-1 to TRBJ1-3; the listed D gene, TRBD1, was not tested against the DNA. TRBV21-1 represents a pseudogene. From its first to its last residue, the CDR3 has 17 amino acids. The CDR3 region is CASSSGWGQGSGNTIYF.

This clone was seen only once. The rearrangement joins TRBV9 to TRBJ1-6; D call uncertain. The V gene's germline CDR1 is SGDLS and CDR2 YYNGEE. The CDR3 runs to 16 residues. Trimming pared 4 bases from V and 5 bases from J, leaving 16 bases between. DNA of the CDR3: TGTGCCAGCAGCCCCGTCGGGCAGTTTAATAATTCACCCCTCCACTTT. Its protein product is CASSPVGQFNNSPLHF. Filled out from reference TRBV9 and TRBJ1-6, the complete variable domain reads DSGVTQTPKHLITATGQRVTLRCSPRSGDLSVYWYQQSLDQGLQFLIQYYNGEERAKGNILERFSAQQFPDLHSELNLSSLELGDSALYFCASSPVGQFNNSPLHFGNGTRLTVT.

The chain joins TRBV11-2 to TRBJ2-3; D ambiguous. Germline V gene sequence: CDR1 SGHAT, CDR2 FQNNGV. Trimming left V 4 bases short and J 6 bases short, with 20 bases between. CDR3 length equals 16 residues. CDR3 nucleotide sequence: TGTGCCAGCAGCTCCGTCGACACCCTTGTAGTTGATACGCAGTATTTT. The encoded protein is CASSSVDTLVVDTQYF. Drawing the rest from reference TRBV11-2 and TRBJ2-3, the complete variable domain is EAGVAQSPRYKIIEKRQSVAFWCNPISGHATLYWYQQILGQGPKLLIQFQNNGVVDDSQLPKDRFSAERLKGVDSTLKIQPAKLEDSAVYLCASSSVDTLVVDTQYFGPGTRLTVL.

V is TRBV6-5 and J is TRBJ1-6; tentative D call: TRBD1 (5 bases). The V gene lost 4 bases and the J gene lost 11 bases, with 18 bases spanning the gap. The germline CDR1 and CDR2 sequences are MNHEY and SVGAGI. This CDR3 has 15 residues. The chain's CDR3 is CASSSSPGPTAPLHF. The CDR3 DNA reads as TGTGCCAGCAGTTCATCACCGGGACCTACCGCACCCCTCCACTTT.

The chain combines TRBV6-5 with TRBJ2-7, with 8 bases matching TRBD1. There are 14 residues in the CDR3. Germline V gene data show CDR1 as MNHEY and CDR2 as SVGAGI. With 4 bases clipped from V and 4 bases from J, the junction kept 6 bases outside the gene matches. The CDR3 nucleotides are TGTGCCAGCAGTTTAGCAGGGGGCAAGTACGAGCAGTACTTC. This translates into CASSLAGGKYEQYF.

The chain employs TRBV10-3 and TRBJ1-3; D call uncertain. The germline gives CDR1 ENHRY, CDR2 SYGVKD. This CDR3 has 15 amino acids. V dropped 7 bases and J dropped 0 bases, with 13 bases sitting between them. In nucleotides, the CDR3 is TGTGCCATCATAGCAGAGGGAAGCTCTGGAAACACCATATATTTT. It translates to CAIIAEGSSGNTIYF.

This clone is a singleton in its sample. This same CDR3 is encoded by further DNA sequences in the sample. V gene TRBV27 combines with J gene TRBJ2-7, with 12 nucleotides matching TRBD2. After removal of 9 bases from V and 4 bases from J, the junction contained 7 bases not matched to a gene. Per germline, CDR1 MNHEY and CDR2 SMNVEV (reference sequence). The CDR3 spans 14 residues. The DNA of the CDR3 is TGTGCCAGTTCATCGACTAGCGGGAGTTACGAGCAGTACTTC. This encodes CASSSTSGSYEQYF.

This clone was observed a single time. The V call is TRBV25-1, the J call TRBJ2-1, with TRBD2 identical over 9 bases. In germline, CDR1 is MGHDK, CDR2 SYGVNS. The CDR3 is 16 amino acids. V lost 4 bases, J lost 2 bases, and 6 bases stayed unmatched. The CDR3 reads CASSGASGAAYNEQFF. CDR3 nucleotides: TGTGCCAGCAGTGGCGCTAGCGGGGCGGCCTACAATGAGCAGTTCTTC.

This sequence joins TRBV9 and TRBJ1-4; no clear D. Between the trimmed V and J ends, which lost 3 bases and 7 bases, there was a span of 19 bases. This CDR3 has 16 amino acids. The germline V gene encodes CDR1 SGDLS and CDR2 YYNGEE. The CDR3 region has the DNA TGTGCCAGCAGCGATTCCGCCGCGGGGAGGGCTGAAAAACTGTTTTTT. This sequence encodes CASSDSAAGRAEKLFF.

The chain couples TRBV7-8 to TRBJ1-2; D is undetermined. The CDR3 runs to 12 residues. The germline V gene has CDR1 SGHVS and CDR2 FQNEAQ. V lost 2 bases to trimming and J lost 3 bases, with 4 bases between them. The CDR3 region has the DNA TGTGCCAGCAGCTTAATTGACTATGGCTACACCTTC. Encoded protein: CASSLIDYGYTF.

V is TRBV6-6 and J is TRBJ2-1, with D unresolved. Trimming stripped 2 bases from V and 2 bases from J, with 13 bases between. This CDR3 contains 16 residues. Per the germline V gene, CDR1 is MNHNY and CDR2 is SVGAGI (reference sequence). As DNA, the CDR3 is TGTGCCAGCAGTTACACAACCTCGGACGCCTACAATGAGCAGTTCTTC. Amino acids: CASSYTTSDAYNEQFF.

The CDR3: CASRPPLAGADWETQYF. CDR3 DNA sequence: TGTGCCAGCAGACCCCCCCTAGCGGGTGCGGACTGGGAGACCCAGTACTTC. V usage is TRBV11-2 and J usage is TRBJ2-5, with 8 bases aligning to TRBD2. J lost 5 bases, V lost 6 bases, and 17 bases had no gene match. The CDR3 length is 17 residues. Looked up from germline, CDR1 is SGHAT and CDR2 is FQNNGV.

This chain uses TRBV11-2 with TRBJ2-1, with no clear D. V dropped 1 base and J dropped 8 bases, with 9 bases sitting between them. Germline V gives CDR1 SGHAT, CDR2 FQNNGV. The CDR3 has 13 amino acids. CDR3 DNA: TGTGCCAGCAGCTTAGTAAAGGTCGATGAGCAGTTCTTC. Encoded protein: CASSLVKVDEQFF.

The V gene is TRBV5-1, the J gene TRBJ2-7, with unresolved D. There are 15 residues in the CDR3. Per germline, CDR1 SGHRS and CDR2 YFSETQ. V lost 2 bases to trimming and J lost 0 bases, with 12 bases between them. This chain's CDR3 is CASSLFSRSSYEQYF. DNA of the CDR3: TGCGCCAGCAGCTTATTTTCGCGAAGCTCCTACGAGCAGTACTTC.

Here the CDR3 reads CARGTASYEQYF. The CDR3 DNA is TGCGCCAGGGGGACAGCATCCTACGAGCAGTACTTC. The chain couples TRBV10-1 to TRBJ2-7, with TRBD1 matching over 7 bases. Germline CDR1 reads WNHNN; CDR2 reads SYGVQD (reference sequence). V shed 9 bases and J 1 base; nucleotides not matched to a gene: 3. The CDR3 loop spans 12 amino acids.